These 3 T cell receptor beta chains came from one sample sequenced in a study of blood T cell repertoires in COVID-19. Generated by immunoSEQ multiplex PCR, the TCRdb table keeps only in-frame clones and is missing some. The sample contains approximately 99,000 clones, around 90% of which appear only once. The sequenced material came from peripheral blood. The receptors originated from a man aged 45-65 years with COVID-19, enrolled during active disease.

The genes are TRBV3-1 (or the pseudogene TRBV3-2) and TRBJ2-7; possible D gene TRBD1, 6 bases. The V gene's germline CDR1 is LGHDT and CDR2 YNNKEL (reference sequence). Trimming stripped 4 bases from V and 2 bases from J, with 30 bases between. This CDR3 spans 20 amino acids. In nucleotides, the CDR3 is TGTGCCAGCAGCCCAGAACCAGGGTCTTGGTTGCGGACAGTTCCCTACGAGCAGTACTTC. It encodes CASSPEPGSWLRTVPYEQYF.

The rearrangement uses TRBV5-1 and TRBJ1-5, with no clear D. V was cut by 1 base and J by 0 bases, with 11 bases left in between. Germline values: CDR1 SGHRS, CDR2 YFSETQ. The CDR3 extends over 16 amino acids. The CDR3 DNA is TGCGCCAGCAGCTTGTATGCAGGCGATAGCAATCAGCCCCAGCATTTT. Amino acid sequence: CASSLYAGDSNQPQHF.

This clone showed up just once. The chain recombines TRBV18 with TRBJ2-3; TRBD1 aligns across 8 bases. V shed 5 bases and J 3 bases; nucleotides not matched to a gene: 7. The germline V gene encodes CDR1 KGHSH and CDR2 LQKENI. The CDR3 consists of 15 residues. The chain's CDR3 is CASSSDRGSTDTQYF. CDR3 coding DNA: TGTGCCAGCTCATCCGACAGGGGCAGTACAGATACGCAGTATTTT.